The next 22 T cell receptor beta chains were all read from a single sample in a study. The sorted Tregs were CD4+CD25+CD127-/low cells. TCRdb passed the 5' RACE reads through MiXCR, listing each CDR3 protein once. The table includes approximately 58,000 distinct CDR3 sequences, more than 25% detected once. Sequencing was done on a sample of tumor-infiltrating Tregs sorted from the breast tumor. The receptors originated from a female donor with breast cancer.

This clonotype has ten or more counts. The chain is built from TRBV4-1 and TRBJ1-1; perhaps TRBD1 as D (5 bases). This CDR3 comprises 21 residues. The germline gives CDR1 MGHRA, CDR2 YSYEKL. V was cut by 4 bases and J by 4 bases, with 34 bases left in between. DNA of the CDR3: TGCGCCAGCAGCCGACCCACAGCAGCCAAGAGGCGGGGGGTGAGGAGCACTGAAGCTTTCTTT. Translation gives CASSRPTAAKRRGVRSTEAFF.

The chain combines TRBV5-1 with TRBJ2-1; TRBD1 agrees at 8 bases. The CDR3 is 16 amino acids. Germline V gene sequence: CDR1 SGHRS, CDR2 YFSETQ. Trimming cost V 0 bases and J 9 bases; bases outside gene matches: 11. The CDR3 DNA is TGCGCCAGCAGCTTGGGACCGTGGCAGGGGGCTTTTGAGCAGTTCTTC. Translation: CASSLGPWQGAFEQFF.

This clonotype was counted many times. The chain links TRBV6-6 to TRBJ2-5; 10 bases line up with TRBD2. J was trimmed by 5 bases and V by 5 bases; bases with no gene match: 8. Germline CDR1 is MNHNY and CDR2 is SVGAGI (reference sequence). The length of the CDR3 is 15 residues. CDR3 region: CASSTSGRALETQYF. The CDR3 DNA is TGTGCCAGCAGTACGAGCGGGAGGGCCTTGGAGACCCAGTACTTC.

In regard to this clonotype: A much larger clonotype is one base distant, so this may be a read error. This rearrangement joins TRBV15 to TRBJ2-3; D gene uncertain. Germline V lookup: CDR1 LNHNV, CDR2 YYDKDF (reference sequence). V gave up 0 bases and J gave up 6 bases, with 4 bases separating them. This CDR3 is built from 12 residues. CDR3 residues: CATSRDHDTQYF. CDR3 DNA: TGTGCCACCAGCAGAGATCATGATACGCAGTATTTT.

This chain's CDR3 is CASSASPSNEQFF. The CDR3 nucleotides read TGTGCCAGCAGCGCTAGCCCGTCCAATGAGCAGTTCTTC. V and J are TRBV9 and TRBJ2-1; D perhaps matches TRBD2 (5 bases). Deletions cut 3 bases from V and 6 bases from J, with 10 bases between. Germline assignment: CDR1 SGDLS and CDR2 YYNGEE. The CDR3 is made up of 13 amino acids.

This clonotype was seen a handful of times. This rearrangement joins TRBV30 to TRBJ2-7, with TRBD2 matching 7 bases. V dropped 3 bases and J dropped 2; count of bases not matched to a gene: 7. Germline CDR1 is GTSNPN and CDR2 is SVGIG (reference sequence). The CDR3 totals 14 residues. The CDR3 sequence is CAWRAGSGAYEQYF. DNA of the CDR3: TGTGCCTGGAGGGCCGGAAGCGGGGCCTACGAGCAGTACTTC.

As for this clonotype: In this CDR3 the conserved last residue, phenylalanine or tryptophan, is missing, so a read error is likely. The chain combines TRBV15 with TRBJ1-2; D might be TRBD1 (5 bases). Germline V gives CDR1 LNHNV, CDR2 YYDKDF (reference sequence). The V end lost 8 bases, the J end lost 4 bases, and 17 bases lay between the germline ends. The CDR3 has 14 amino acids. Here the CDR3 reads CATADRGFGYGYTS. The CDR3 DNA is TGTGCCACCGCGGACCGGGGGTTTGGCTATGGCTACACCTCC.

By sample share, this clonotype is medium-sized. The genes are TRBV6-2 or TRBV6-3 and TRBJ2-3; 7 bases fit TRBD2. With 4 bases clipped from V and 5 bases from J, the junction kept 12 bases outside the gene matches. The germline V gene encodes CDR1 MNHEY and CDR2 SVGEGT. The CDR3 length is 16 residues. The CDR3 spells CASSSPTTSYGDTQYF. DNA of the CDR3: TGTGCCAGCAGTTCCCCCACGACTAGCTACGGAGATACGCAGTATTTT.

There are many counts of this clonotype. The chain links TRBV5-1 to TRBJ2-5, with 9 bases matching TRBD2. The CDR3 runs 14 residues. Trimming took 0 bases from V and 3 from J; bases not matched to a gene: 0. Germline loops: CDR1 SGHRS, CDR2 YFSETQ. The CDR3 DNA reads TGCGCCAGCAGCTTGGCTAGCGGGGAAGAGACCCAGTACTTC. Translated: CASSLASGEETQYF.

This clonotype came up a few times. The rearrangement joins TRBV18 to TRBJ2-5, with 10 bases identical to TRBD1. CDR3 length: 16 residues. With 1 base clipped from V and 4 bases from J, the junction kept 6 bases outside the gene matches. The germline CDR1 and CDR2 sequences are KGHSH and LQKENI. The CDR3 DNA reads as TGTGCCAGCTCACCACTCGGACAGGGGGACCGAGAGACCCAGTACTTC. Translated, it gives CASSPLGQGDRETQYF. Full variable domain (outside the CDR3, taken from reference TRBV18 and TRBJ2-5): NAGVMQNPRHLVRRRGQEARLRCSPMKGHSHVYWYRQLPEEGLKFMVYLQKENIIDESGMPKERFSAEFPKEGPSILRIQQVVRGDSAAYFCASSPLGQGDRETQYFGPGTRLLVL.

This sequence joins TRBV4-1 and TRBJ2-1; 11 bases are shared with TRBD1. With 1 base clipped from V and 8 bases from J, the junction kept 10 bases outside the gene matches. This CDR3 has 17 residues. Germline values: CDR1 MGHRA, CDR2 YSYEKL. The CDR3 sequence: CASSQGTGTGGFDEQFF. The DNA of the CDR3 is TGCGCCAGCAGCCAAGGCACGGGGACAGGGGGTTTCGATGAGCAGTTCTTC.

Comment on this clonotype: Being one base from a much bigger clone, this may be a read error. The rearrangement links TRBV6-5 to TRBJ1-6, with 7 bases lining up with TRBD1. CDR1 and CDR2 (germline): MNHEY, SVGAGI. CDR3 length: 15 residues. The CDR3 loop reads CAGSSAGGLRSPLHF. The DNA of the CDR3 is TGTGCCGGCAGTTCGGCAGGGGGATTACGTTCACCCCTCCACTTT.

This clonotype was seen a handful of times. The CDR3 here is CASSVGSEKSTDTQYF. CDR3 in DNA: TGTGCCAGCAGCGTAGGCAGTGAGAAAAGCACAGATACGCAGTATTTT. The rearrangement joins TRBV9 to TRBJ2-3; D not certain. Germline CDR1 SGDLS, CDR2 YYNGEE. Trimming took off 0 bases at V and 0 bases at J, with 11 bases between the two ends. The length of the CDR3 is 16 residues. Full variable domain (remainder filled in from reference TRBV9 and TRBJ2-3): DSGVTQTPKHLITATGQRVTLRCSPRSGDLSVYWYQQSLDQGLQFLIQYYNGEERAKGNILERFSAQQFPDLHSELNLSSLELGDSALYFCASSVGSEKSTDTQYFGPGTRLTVL.

Concerning this clonotype itself: This may be a read error: a much more frequent sequence differs by one nucleotide. In nucleotides, the CDR3 is TGTGCCTGCAGAAGGTCCTTCACAGATACGCAGTATTTT. It codes for CACRRSFTDTQYF. V and J are TRBV28 and TRBJ2-3; D gene uncertain. Germline V gene lookup returns CDR1 MDHEN and CDR2 SYDVKM. CDR3 length equals 13 residues.

This rearrangement joins TRBV5-4 to TRBJ2-5, with D uncertain. V lost 1 base, J lost 1 base, and 11 bases lay in between. This CDR3 has 15 amino acids. Germline V CDR1 and CDR2: SGHNT, YYREEE (reference sequence). The CDR3 DNA sequence: TGTGCCAGCAGCTTGAAGGCCGCGACCCAAGAGACCCAGTACTTC. Amino acids: CASSLKAATQETQYF.

By share, this clonotype counts as medium-sized. The V call is TRBV20-1, the J call TRBJ1-2; no definite D call. The length of the CDR3 is 13 residues. Germline V CDR1 and CDR2: DFQATT, SNEGSKA (reference sequence). Trimming cost V 0 bases and J 2 bases, with 7 bases left between them. CDR3 coding DNA: TGCAGTGCTAGAGACGGGTTCAACTATGGCTACACCTTC. It codes for CSARDGFNYGYTF.

This clonotype showed up many times. The chain has TRBV11-2 and TRBJ2-5; D unresolved. Germline assignment: CDR1 SGHAT and CDR2 FQNNGV. This CDR3 is built from 13 residues. Deletions cut 0 bases from V and 7 bases from J, with 9 bases between. The CDR3 region is CASSLEGKGTQYF. The CDR3 DNA follows: TGTGCCAGCAGCTTAGAGGGGAAGGGGACCCAGTACTTC.

The rearrangement joins TRBV5-1 to TRBJ2-5; 7 bases are shared with TRBD1. This CDR3 has 13 amino acids. CDR1 SGHRS and CDR2 YFSETQ come from the germline V gene. V was clipped by 4 bases and J by 4 bases; unmatched bases: 4. This chain's CDR3 is CASSPDRVETQYF. As DNA, the CDR3 is TGCGCCAGCAGCCCAGACAGGGTAGAGACCCAGTACTTC.

This chain joins TRBV12-3 or TRBV12-4 and TRBJ1-1; perhaps TRBD1 as D (5 bases). Trimming left V 7 bases short and J 2 bases short, with 14 bases between. CDR3 length: 14 residues. In DNA form, the CDR3 reads TGTGCCAGCACCAAAGACGGGGCCAACACTGAAGCTTTCTTT. It is translated as CASTKDGANTEAFF.

V is TRBV4-1 and J is TRBJ1-2, with a possible D match to TRBD1 (5 bases). V lost 3 bases, J lost 6 bases, and 14 bases lay in between. The CDR3 extends over 14 amino acids. Germline assignment: CDR1 MGHRA and CDR2 YSYEKL. The CDR3 loop is CASSQTRQNHGYTF. For the CDR3, the DNA is TGCGCCAGCAGCCAGACAAGACAGAACCATGGCTACACCTTC.

Comments on this clonotype: The limits of the CDR3 on the DNA are not certain, so only TCRdb's listed CDR3 is given. The CDR3 reads CASSWARGSTDTRYF. The chain is built from TRBV7-2 and TRBJ2-3; the D segment call TRBD1 is taken from the table without a DNA check. The CDR3 spans 15 residues, counting both ends. CDR1 and CDR2 from the germline V gene are SGHTA and FQGNSA.

About this clonotype: This may be a read error: a much more frequent sequence differs by one nucleotide. The chain carries TRBV29-1 and TRBJ2-5; no clear D. Trimming took 2 bases from V and 4 from J, leaving 5 bases between them. The CDR3 runs to 11 residues. The germline gives CDR1 SQVTM, CDR2 ANQGSEA. CDR3 loop: CSVETAETQYF. The DNA of the CDR3 is TGCAGCGTTGAAACCGCAGAGACCCAGTACTTC. Filled out from reference TRBV29-1 and TRBJ2-5, the complete variable domain reads SAVISQKPSRDICQRGTSLTIQCQVDSQVTMMFWYRQQPGQSLTLIATANQGSEATYESGFVIDKFPISRPNLTFSTLTVSNMSPEDSSIYLCSVETAETQYFGPGTRLLVL.